The 3 T cell receptor beta chains below were found in one sample sequenced in a study of CD8+ T cells in alopecia areata. RNA was isolated and reverse transcribed to cDNA, the sequencing template. Method: immunoSEQ multiplex PCR; TCRdb's copy keeps in-frame clones and lacks some. The data show 150,000 to 200,000 clones, less than 70% seen once. Noted treatment: oral pan-JAK inhibitor, 5-10 mg twice daily. The source material was CD4+ T cells sorted from blood, sampled around week 50, from a patient treated with tofacitinib. The receptors derive from a human donor with alopecia areata.

The chain uses TRBV7-9 and TRBJ2-6; 8 positions match TRBD1. This CDR3 region has 17 residues. The V gene end was trimmed by 1 base and the J gene end by 3 bases; junction bases not matched to a gene: 5. Germline V CDR1 and CDR2: SEHNR, FQNEAQ (reference sequence). The CDR3 reads CASSLGDRRGGANVLTF. CDR3 DNA: TGTGCCAGCAGCTTAGGGGACAGGCGAGGTGGGGCCAACGTCCTGACTTTC.

This clone showed up just a few times. The rearrangement links TRBV5-1 to TRBJ1-1; D uncertain. The CDR3 covers 15 residues. Germline CDR1 SGHRS, CDR2 YFSETQ. V lost 0 bases to trimming and J lost 0 bases, with 9 bases between them. The CDR3 reads CASSLGWIMNTEAFF. In nucleotides, the CDR3 is TGCGCCAGCAGCTTGGGTTGGATCATGAACACTGAAGCTTTCTTT.

J is TRBJ2-1 and V is TRBV15; 7 bases line up with TRBD2. Germline CDR1 and CDR2: LNHNV and YYDKDF (reference sequence). Trimming cost V 6 bases and J 16 bases; bases outside gene matches: 12. The CDR3 extends over 12 amino acids. CDR3 loop: CATSGRGPSKFF. CDR3 sequence (DNA): TGTGCCACCAGTGGGAGGGGCCCTAGCAAATTCTTC. Together with reference TRBV15 and TRBJ2-1, the CDR3 gives the full variable domain: DAMVIQNPRYQVTQFGKPVTLSCSQTLNHNVMYWYQQKSSQAPKLLFHYYDKDFNNEADTPDNFQSRRPNTSFCFLDIRSPGLGDTAMYLCATSGRGPSKFFGPGTRLTVL.